Shown below are 9 T cell receptor beta chains from a single sample sequenced in a study of cytomegalovirus exposure and HLA in healthy donors. Both 60 Vbeta primers and 13 Jbeta primers went into the PCR. The protocol was immunoSEQ multiplex PCR, while the TCRdb copy is restricted to in-frame clones and leaves out a portion. In the table there are roughly 180,000 clones, 80% of which are singletons. Input material: PBMCs. The receptors were sampled from a man aged 30 to 39 in good health and CMV-seropositive.

The chain recombines TRBV25-1 with TRBJ1-5; D is unresolved. This CDR3 spans 16 amino acids. Per the germline V gene, CDR1 is MGHDK and CDR2 is SYGVNS. The V and J ends lost 2 bases and 5 bases respectively, with 16 bases between them. In DNA form, the CDR3 reads TGTGCCAGCAGTGAAAAGGTGCCACCTAGTTATCAGCCCCAGCATTTT. Encoded protein: CASSEKVPPSYQPQHF.

V gene TRBV7-2 combines with J gene TRBJ2-3, with 8 bases aligning to TRBD2. CDR1 and CDR2 from the germline V gene are SGHTA and FQGNSA. The length of the CDR3 is 16 residues. V was clipped by 5 bases and J by 2 bases; unmatched bases: 9. Here the CDR3 DNA reads TGTGCCAGCAGCGGGAGCGGGAGCAGATCCACAGATACGCAGTATTTT. It encodes CASSGSGSRSTDTQYF.

This clone has a handful of counts. The chain links TRBV14 to TRBJ2-1; D perhaps matches TRBD2 (6 bases). The CDR3 loop spans 17 amino acids. V shed 3 bases and J shed 7 bases, with 22 bases lying between them. Per germline, CDR1 SGHDN and CDR2 FVKESK. CDR3 in DNA: TGTGCCAGCAGCCATTTGGGGATCGGAGGGCGGAAGAATGAGCAGTTCTTC. Residues: CASSHLGIGGRKNEQFF.

The J gene is TRBJ1-5, the V gene TRBV7-8, with 7 positions matching TRBD1. The V and J ends lost 5 bases and 1 base, in that order; junction bases with no gene match: 14. The germline gives CDR1 SGHVS, CDR2 FQNEAQ. This CDR3 comprises 18 residues. The CDR3 is CASSPTAPMDRSNQPQHF. In DNA form, the CDR3 reads TGTGCCAGCAGCCCGACCGCCCCGATGGACAGGAGCAATCAGCCCCAGCATTTT.

This chain joins TRBV10-1 and TRBJ2-1, with a tentative D call TRBD2 (7 bases). Germline V gene lookup returns CDR1 WNHNN and CDR2 SYGVQD (reference sequence). The germline V and J ends were trimmed by 5 bases and 8 bases, with 16 bases remaining between them. The CDR3 contains 14 residues. In nucleotides, the CDR3 is TGCGCCAGCAGTAAGGGGGGGCGAGGCTATGAGCAGTTCTTC. It translates to CASSKGGRGYEQFF.

This chain uses TRBV10-2 with TRBJ2-1; 8 bases are a match to TRBD2. The CDR3 contains 13 residues. The germline V gene encodes CDR1 WSHSY and CDR2 SAAADI. V lost 4 bases, J lost 7 bases, and 3 bases stayed unmatched. The CDR3 sequence is CASSGRLANEQFF. As DNA, the CDR3 is TGCGCCAGCAGTGGAAGACTAGCGAATGAGCAGTTCTTC.

The chain joins TRBV6-1 to TRBJ1-2; D is unclear. The germline V gene has CDR1 MNHNS and CDR2 SASEGT. V lost 2 bases and J 8 bases, leaving 6 bases between the germline ends. This CDR3 has 11 amino acids. CDR3: CASSETQGYTF. DNA of the CDR3: TGTGCCAGCAGTGAAACTCAAGGCTACACCTTC.

This chain connects TRBV4-2 to TRBJ2-5, with 9 bases that match TRBD2. V dropped 0 bases and J dropped 5; count of bases not matched to a gene: 7. Germline assignment: CDR1 LGHNA and CDR2 YNFKEQ. The length of the CDR3 is 16 residues. For the CDR3, the DNA is TGTGCCAGCAGCCAAGAGGGGCGGGGGGGCTTTGAGACCCAGTACTTC. Residues: CASSQEGRGGFETQYF.

This clone was seen a few times. V and J are TRBV6-5 and TRBJ2-1; 10 bases match TRBD2. CDR1 MNHEY and CDR2 SVGAGI come from the germline V gene. The J segment lost 8 bases and the V segment lost 11 bases, leaving 9 bases of the junction unmatched. This CDR3 region has 13 residues. This CDR3 is CALRASGSDEQFF. CDR3 bases: TGTGCCTTACGGGCTAGCGGGAGCGATGAGCAGTTCTTC.